Listed here are 23 T cell receptor beta chains from one sample, sequenced in a study of T cells in Graves' hyperthyroidism and ophthalmopathy. What was amplified from RNA transcripts were TCR beta CDR3 regions. With the HTBI primer set, the TCR CDR3 went through a first round of RT-PCR. One entry per CDR3 protein, called by TCRdb with MiXCR from the multiplex PCR reads. The profile covers 600,000 to 850,000 distinct CDR3 sequences, with around 20% appearing a single time and 16% taken by the ten largest. Sequences were obtained from blood. The receptors come from a woman between 45 and 65 years old with Graves' hyperthyroidism that later progressed to Graves' ophthalmopathy.

There are many counts of this clonotype. The chain recombines TRBV12-3 or TRBV12-4 with TRBJ1-4, with D possibly being TRBD1 (5 bases). This CDR3 spans 12 amino acids. The V end was cut by 7 bases, the J end by 9 bases, with 12 bases between. The DNA for the CDR3 is TGTGCCAGCAACGGGGACGGGAAAAAACTGTTTTTT. Encoded protein: CASNGDGKKLFF.

This chain connects TRBV5-1 to TRBJ1-2; D perhaps matches TRBD1 (5 bases). Germline assignment: CDR1 SGHRS and CDR2 YFSETQ. The CDR3 length is 15 residues. Trimming took 0 bases from V and 4 from J, leaving 13 bases between them. CDR3 DNA: TGCGCCAGCAGCTTGGAAGGGCGCGGGGCCTATGGCTACACCTTC. This encodes CASSLEGRGAYGYTF.

This clonotype was observed a handful of times. The V call is TRBV4-1, the J call TRBJ2-7; TRBD1 aligns across 9 bases. V gave up 8 bases and J gave up 2 bases; unmatched junction bases: 4. The CDR3 covers 13 residues. The germline V gene has CDR1 MGHRA and CDR2 YSYEKL. This chain's CDR3 is CASGTGNTYEQYF. The CDR3 DNA sequence: TGCGCCAGCGGGACAGGGAATACCTACGAGCAGTACTTC.

The rearrangement links TRBV29-1 to TRBJ2-1; D is perhaps TRBD2 (6 bases). The germline CDR1 and CDR2 sequences are SQVTM and ANQGSEA. This CDR3 has 14 amino acids. The V end was cut by 5 bases, the J end by 5 bases, with 16 bases between. Here the CDR3 reads CSVPGLPQDNEQFF. In nucleotides, the CDR3 is TGCAGCGTTCCCGGACTACCGCAGGACAATGAGCAGTTCTTC.

The rearrangement uses TRBV12-3 or TRBV12-4 and TRBJ1-5; D is possibly TRBD1 (6 bases). Between the trimmed V and J ends, which lost 6 bases and 0 bases, there was a span of 9 bases. The CDR3 has 14 residues. The CDR3 spells CASREGVSNQPQHF. The CDR3 DNA is TGTGCCAGCAGAGAGGGGGTTAGCAATCAGCCCCAGCATTTT.

This clonotype was observed many times. J is TRBJ2-3 and V is TRBV5-1; tentatively, D is TRBD2 (7 bases). CDR1 SGHRS and CDR2 YFSETQ come from the germline V gene. CDR3 length: 18 amino acids. Trimming removed 4 bases at V and 3 bases at J, with 24 bases between. The CDR3 loop is CASSGRWGGQGTTDTQYF. The CDR3 DNA is TGCGCCAGCAGCGGACGTTGGGGGGGGCAGGGTACGACAGATACGCAGTATTTT.

V and J are TRBV5-1 and TRBJ1-3; maybe TRBD1 (6 bases). V was shortened by 1 base and J by 4 bases, with 12 bases between the two germline ends. CDR1 and CDR2 from the germline V gene are SGHRS and YFSETQ. This CDR3 comprises 15 residues. CDR3 region: CASSLTGNIGNTIYF. CDR3 DNA sequence: TGCGCCAGCAGCTTGACAGGGAACATCGGAAACACCATATATTTT.

This clonotype has more than one count but fewer than ten. The rearrangement joins TRBV9 to TRBJ1-2; 9 positions agree with TRBD1. V lost 9 bases and J lost 11; bases outside the gene matches: 8. Germline CDR1 and CDR2: SGDLS and YYNGEE. CDR3 size: 11 residues. CDR3 DNA: TGTGCCACCATGACAGGGGGAATGTACACCTTC. This translates into CATMTGGMYTF.

This clonotype was seen many times. The V and J genes are TRBV6-5 and TRBJ1-5; D gene ambiguous. The CDR3 consists of 13 residues. V was shortened by 5 bases and J by 4 bases, with 9 bases between the two germline ends. The germline gives CDR1 MNHEY, CDR2 SVGAGI. CDR3 bases: TGTGCCAGCAGTCGGACTGAAAATCAGCCCCAGCATTTT. This translates into CASSRTENQPQHF.

The chain combines TRBV28 with TRBJ2-1; unclear D gene. V lost 8 bases to trimming and J lost 8 bases, with 16 bases between them. Germline V gives CDR1 MDHEN, CDR2 SYDVKM. The length of the CDR3 is 13 residues. The CDR3 nucleotides are TGTGCCAGCTGCCCCCTGTGGTCTCATGAGCAGTTCTTC. Protein: CASCPLWSHEQFF. The whole variable domain, remainder taken from reference TRBV28 and TRBJ2-1, is DVKVTQSSRYLVKRTGEKVFLECVQDMDHENMFWYRQDPGLGLRLIYFSYDVKMKEKGDIPEGYSVSREKKERFSLILESASTNQTSMYLCASCPLWSHEQFFGPGTRLTVL.

The chain combines TRBV20-1 with TRBJ2-7; perhaps TRBD1 as D (6 bases). The germline V gene has CDR1 DFQATT and CDR2 SNEGSKA (reference sequence). The CDR3 runs to 16 residues. The germline V and J ends were trimmed by 0 bases and 1 base, with 16 bases remaining between them. In DNA form, the CDR3 reads TGCAGTGCTAGAGATCCGGCAGGGGCCTTTTCCTACGAGCAGTACTTC. It encodes CSARDPAGAFSYEQYF.

This clonotype was found many times. The chain is built from TRBV20-1 and TRBJ2-5, with TRBD2 identical over 14 bases. Trimming took 6 bases from V and 5 from J; bases not matched to a gene: 11. In germline, CDR1 is DFQATT, CDR2 SNEGSKA (reference sequence). The length of the CDR3 is 16 residues. CDR3 coding DNA: TGCAGTGCCCTCCTGACTAGCGGGGGGGCAGCGGAGACCCAGTACTTC. Residues: CSALLTSGGAAETQYF.

This clonotype was seen repeatedly, ten times or more. V and J are TRBV2 and TRBJ2-3; 7 positions agree with TRBD2. The CDR3 covers 13 residues. Germline V gene sequence: CDR1 SNHLY, CDR2 FYNNEI. The J segment lost 4 bases and the V segment lost 5 bases, leaving 3 bases of the junction unmatched. CDR3 residues: CASSSGAPDTQYF. Written as DNA, the CDR3 is TGTGCCAGCAGTAGCGGGGCCCCAGATACGCAGTATTTT.

The rearrangement joins TRBV6-2 or TRBV6-3 to TRBJ2-3, with 11 bases that match TRBD2. Trimming took 5 bases from V and 0 from J; bases not matched to a gene: 4. The CDR3 is 16 amino acids. Germline lookup yields CDR1 MNHEY and CDR2 SVGEGT. CDR3 amino acids: CASSALAGGSTDTQYF. Written as DNA, the CDR3 is TGTGCCAGCAGTGCCCTAGCGGGGGGAAGCACAGATACGCAGTATTTT.

The chain uses TRBV7-2 and TRBJ1-3, with D possibly matching TRBD1 (5 bases). V was pared by 5 bases and J by 2 bases, with 16 bases between. The CDR3 sequence is 16 residues long. Germline V gives CDR1 SGHTA, CDR2 FQGNSA. The CDR3 region has the DNA TGTGCCAGCAGCCCTCAAAGCGGGGGGGCTGGAAACACCATATATTTT. This codes for CASSPQSGGAGNTIYF.

This clonotype was recorded at least ten times. The rearrangement uses TRBV5-1 and TRBJ2-2; a weak D match, TRBD1 (5 bases). There are 15 residues in the CDR3. Trimming took off 2 bases at V and 6 bases at J, with 14 bases between the two ends. Germline V lookup: CDR1 SGHRS, CDR2 YFSETQ. The CDR3 is CASSFGDRSSGELFF. The CDR3 DNA follows: TGCGCCAGCAGCTTCGGAGACAGATCGTCCGGGGAGCTGTTTTTT.

This clonotype was counted between two and nine times. This chain links TRBV5-5 with TRBJ2-7; weak D call: TRBD2 (5 bases). CDR1 is SGHKS, CDR2 YYEKEE, per germline (reference sequence). Trimming took 4 bases from V and 2 from J, leaving 16 bases between them. This CDR3 has 15 amino acids. The CDR3, as DNA: TGTGCCAGCAGCCACGGGCCCGGGGAGACCTACGAGCAGTACTTC. Its protein is CASSHGPGETYEQYF. Together with reference TRBV5-5 and TRBJ2-7, the CDR3 gives the full variable domain: DAGVTQSPTHLIKTRGQQVTLRCSPISGHKSVSWYQQVLGQGPQFIFQYYEKEERGRGNFPDRFSARQFPNYSSELNVNALLLGDSALYLCASSHGPGETYEQYFGPGTRLTVT.

The chain couples TRBV10-3 to TRBJ1-1; D is unclear. V was cut by 2 bases and J by 1 base, with 8 bases left in between. The CDR3 spans 14 residues. Germline assignment: CDR1 ENHRY and CDR2 SYGVKD. The DNA for the CDR3 is TGTGCCATCAGTGAGGATATGGGGAACACTGAAGCTTTCTTT. Its translation: CAISEDMGNTEAFF.

The chain recombines TRBV10-2 with TRBJ2-4, with a possible D match to TRBD2 (7 bases). Germline V gene sequence: CDR1 WSHSY, CDR2 SAAADI. Trimming removed 4 bases from V and 8 bases from J, with 15 bases in between. This CDR3 comprises 14 residues. The CDR3 here is CASSAGGLGDIQYF. CDR3 nucleotide sequence: TGCGCCAGCAGTGCCGGGGGGCTGGGGGACATTCAGTACTTC.

The chain has TRBV11-1 and TRBJ2-5, with 9 bases matching TRBD2. V lost 2 bases to trimming and J lost 0 bases; unmatched junction nucleotides: 4. CDR1 is SGHAT and CDR2 is FQDESV in the germline V gene (reference sequence). The CDR3 has 16 residues. This chain's CDR3 is CASSLWERGDQETQYF. CDR3 in DNA: TGTGCCAGCAGCTTATGGGAGCGGGGGGACCAAGAGACCCAGTACTTC.

This clonotype was observed at least ten times. The V call is TRBV7-9, the J call TRBJ2-1, with D possibly being TRBD1 (6 bases). This CDR3 is built from 14 residues. Trimming removed 4 bases from V and 6 bases from J, with 13 bases in between. Germline values: CDR1 SEHNR, CDR2 FQNEAQ (reference sequence). CDR3 residues: CASSSRTDFNEQFF. The CDR3, as DNA: TGTGCCAGCAGCTCGAGGACAGACTTCAATGAGCAGTTCTTC.

This clonotype was found many times. The rearrangement uses TRBV7-3 and TRBJ2-5, with TRBD2 matching over 10 bases. Germline CDR1 reads SGHTA; CDR2 reads FQGTGA. V was clipped by 5 bases and J by 1 base; unmatched bases: 7. The CDR3 is 16 residues long. CDR3 sequence: CASSPGLAVSQETQYF. The CDR3 nucleotides are TGTGCCAGCAGCCCCGGACTAGCGGTGAGCCAAGAGACCCAGTACTTC. Full variable domain (rest looked up from reference TRBV7-3 and TRBJ2-5): GAGVSQTPSNKVTEKGKYVELRCDPISGHTALYWYRQSLGQGPEFLIYFQGTGAADDSGLPNDRFFAVRPEGSVSTLKIQRTERGDSAVYLCASSPGLAVSQETQYFGPGTRLLVL.

In this sample, this clonotype turned up a few times. The chain uses TRBV18 and TRBJ1-6; D may be TRBD1 (6 bases). V was cut by 3 bases and J by 0 bases, with 12 bases left in between. The CDR3 is 17 amino acids. CDR1 and CDR2 from the germline V gene are KGHSH and LQKENI. The CDR3 DNA reads TGTGCCAGCTCACCCCGACAGGAGACCTCCTATAATTCACCCCTCCACTTT. Translating gives CASSPRQETSYNSPLHF. The full variable domain, its missing parts supplied by reference TRBV18 and TRBJ1-6, is NAGVMQNPRHLVRRRGQEARLRCSPMKGHSHVYWYRQLPEEGLKFMVYLQKENIIDESGMPKERFSAEFPKEGPSILRIQQVVRGDSAAYFCASSPRQETSYNSPLHFGNGTRLTVT.